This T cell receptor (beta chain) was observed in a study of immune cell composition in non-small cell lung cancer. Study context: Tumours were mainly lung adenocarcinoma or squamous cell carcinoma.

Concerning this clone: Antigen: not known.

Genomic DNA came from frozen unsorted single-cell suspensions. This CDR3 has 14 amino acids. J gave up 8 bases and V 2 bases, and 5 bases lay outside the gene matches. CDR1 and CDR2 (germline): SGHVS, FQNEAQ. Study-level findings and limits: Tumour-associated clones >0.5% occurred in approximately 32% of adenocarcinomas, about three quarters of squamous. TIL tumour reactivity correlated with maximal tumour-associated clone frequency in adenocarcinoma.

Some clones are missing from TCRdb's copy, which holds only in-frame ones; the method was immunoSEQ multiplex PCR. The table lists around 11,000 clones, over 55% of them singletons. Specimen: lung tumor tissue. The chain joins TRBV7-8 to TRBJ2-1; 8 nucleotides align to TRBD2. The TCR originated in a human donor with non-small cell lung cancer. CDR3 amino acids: CASSLIAGSDEQFF. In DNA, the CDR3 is TGTGCCAGCAGCTTAATAGCGGGGTCGGATGAGCAGTTCTTC.